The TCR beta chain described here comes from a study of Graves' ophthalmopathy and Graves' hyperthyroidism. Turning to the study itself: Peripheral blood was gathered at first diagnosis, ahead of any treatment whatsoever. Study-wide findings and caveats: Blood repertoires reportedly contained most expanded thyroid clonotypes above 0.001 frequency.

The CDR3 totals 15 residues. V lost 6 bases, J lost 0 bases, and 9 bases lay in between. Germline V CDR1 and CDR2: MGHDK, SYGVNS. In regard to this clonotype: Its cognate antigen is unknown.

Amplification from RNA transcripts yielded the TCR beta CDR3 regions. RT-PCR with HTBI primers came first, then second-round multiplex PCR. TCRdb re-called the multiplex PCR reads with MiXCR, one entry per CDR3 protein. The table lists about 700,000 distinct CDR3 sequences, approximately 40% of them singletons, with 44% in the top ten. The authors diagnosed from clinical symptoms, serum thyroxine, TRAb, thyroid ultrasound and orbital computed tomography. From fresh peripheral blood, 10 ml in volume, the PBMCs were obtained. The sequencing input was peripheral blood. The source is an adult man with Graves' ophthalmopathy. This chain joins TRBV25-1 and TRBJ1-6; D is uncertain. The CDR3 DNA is TGTGCCAGCAGCCATCGGGACTCCTATAATTCACCCCTCCACTTT. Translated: CASSHRDSYNSPLHF.